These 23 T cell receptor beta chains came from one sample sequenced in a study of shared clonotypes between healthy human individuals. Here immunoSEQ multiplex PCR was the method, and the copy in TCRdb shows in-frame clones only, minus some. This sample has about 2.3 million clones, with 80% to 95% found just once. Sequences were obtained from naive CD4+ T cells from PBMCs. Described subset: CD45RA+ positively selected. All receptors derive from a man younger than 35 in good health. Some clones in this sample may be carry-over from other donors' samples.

The CDR3 DNA follows: TGCGCCAGCAGCCGGGGGACATCGCAGGGCTACGAGCAGTACTTC. Protein product: CASSRGTSQGYEQYF. The chain has TRBV5-1 and TRBJ2-7; D possibly matches TRBD1 or TRBD2 (6 bases each). The germline V gene has CDR1 SGHRS and CDR2 YFSETQ. Trimming shortened V by 4 bases and J by 3 bases, and 17 bases separated the two germline ends. The CDR3 extends over 15 amino acids.

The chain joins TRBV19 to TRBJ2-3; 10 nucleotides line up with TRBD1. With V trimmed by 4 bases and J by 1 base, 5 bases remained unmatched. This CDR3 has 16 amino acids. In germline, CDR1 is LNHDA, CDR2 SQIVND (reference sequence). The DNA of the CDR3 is TGTGCCAGTAGTACGGGACAGGGGAGAGGCACAGATACGCAGTATTTT. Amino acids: CASSTGQGRGTDTQYF.

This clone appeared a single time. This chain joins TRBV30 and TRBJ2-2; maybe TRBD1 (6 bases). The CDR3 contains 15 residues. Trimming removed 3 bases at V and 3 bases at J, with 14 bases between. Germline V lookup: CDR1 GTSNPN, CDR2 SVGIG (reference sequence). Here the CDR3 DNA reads TGTGCCTGGAGCTCCCCGGGACACCACACCGGGGAGCTGTTTTTT. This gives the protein CAWSSPGHHTGELFF.

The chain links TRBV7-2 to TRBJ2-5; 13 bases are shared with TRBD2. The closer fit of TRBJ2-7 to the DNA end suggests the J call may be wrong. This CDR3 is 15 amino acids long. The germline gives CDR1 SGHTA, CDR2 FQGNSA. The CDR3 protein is CASSLGTSGAGEQYF. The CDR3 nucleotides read TGTGCCAGCAGCCTCGGGACTAGCGGGGCTGGCGAGCAGTACTTC.

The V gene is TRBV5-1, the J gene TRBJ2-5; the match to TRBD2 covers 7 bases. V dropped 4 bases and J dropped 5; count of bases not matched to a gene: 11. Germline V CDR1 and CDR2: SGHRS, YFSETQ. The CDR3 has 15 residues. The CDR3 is CASSIAPGGLETQYF. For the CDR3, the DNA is TGCGCCAGCAGCATCGCCCCGGGAGGTTTGGAGACCCAGTACTTC. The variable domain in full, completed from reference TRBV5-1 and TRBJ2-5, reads KAGVTQTPRYLIKTRGQQVTLSCSPISGHRSVSWYQQTPGQGLQFLFEYFSETQRNKGNFPGRFSGRQFSNSRSEMNVSTLELGDSALYLCASSIAPGGLETQYFGPGTRLLVL.

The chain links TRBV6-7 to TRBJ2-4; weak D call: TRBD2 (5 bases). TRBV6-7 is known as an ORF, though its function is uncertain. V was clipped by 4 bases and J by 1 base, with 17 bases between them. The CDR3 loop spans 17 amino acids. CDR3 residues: CASSFPGWERAKNIQYF. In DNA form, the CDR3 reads TGTGCCAGCAGTTTCCCAGGATGGGAGAGGGCCAAAAACATTCAGTACTTC.

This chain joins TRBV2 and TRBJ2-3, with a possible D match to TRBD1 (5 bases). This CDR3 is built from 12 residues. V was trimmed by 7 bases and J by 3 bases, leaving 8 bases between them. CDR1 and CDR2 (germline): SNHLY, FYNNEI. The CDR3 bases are TGTGCCAGCACCCCAGGGACAGATACGCAGTATTTT. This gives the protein CASTPGTDTQYF. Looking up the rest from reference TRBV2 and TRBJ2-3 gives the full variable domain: EPEVTQTPSHQVTQMGQEVILRCVPISNHLYFYWYRQILGQKVEFLVSFYNNEISEKSEIFDDQFSVERPDGSNFTLKIRSTKLEDSAMYFCASTPGTDTQYFGPGTRLTVL.

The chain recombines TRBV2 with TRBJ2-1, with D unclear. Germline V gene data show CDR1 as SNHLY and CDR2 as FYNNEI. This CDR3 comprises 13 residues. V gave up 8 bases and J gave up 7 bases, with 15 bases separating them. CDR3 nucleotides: TGTGCCAGCGGATCTGAGACTGGGAATGAGCAGTTCTTC. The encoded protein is CASGSETGNEQFF. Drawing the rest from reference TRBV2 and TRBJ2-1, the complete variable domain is EPEVTQTPSHQVTQMGQEVILRCVPISNHLYFYWYRQILGQKVEFLVSFYNNEISEKSEIFDDQFSVERPDGSNFTLKIRSTKLEDSAMYFCASGSETGNEQFFGPGTRLTVL.

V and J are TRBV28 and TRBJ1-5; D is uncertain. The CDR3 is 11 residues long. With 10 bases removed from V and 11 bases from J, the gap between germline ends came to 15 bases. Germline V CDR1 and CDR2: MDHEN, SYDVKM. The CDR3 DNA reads TGTGCCACCAAATACCTTACGGCCCAGCATTTT. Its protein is CATKYLTAQHF.

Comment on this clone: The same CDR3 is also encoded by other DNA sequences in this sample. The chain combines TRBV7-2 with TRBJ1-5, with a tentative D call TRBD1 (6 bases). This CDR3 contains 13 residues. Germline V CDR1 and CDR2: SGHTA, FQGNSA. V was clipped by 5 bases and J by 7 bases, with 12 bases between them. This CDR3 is CASSLEGGQPQHF. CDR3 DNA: TGTGCCAGCAGCCTCGAGGGGGGCCAGCCCCAGCATTTT.

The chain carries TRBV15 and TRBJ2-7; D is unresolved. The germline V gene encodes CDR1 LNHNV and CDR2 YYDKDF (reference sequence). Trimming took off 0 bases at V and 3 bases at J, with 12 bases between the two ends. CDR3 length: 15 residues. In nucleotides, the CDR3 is TGTGCCACCAGCAGAGATGATCAAATTGGCTACGAGCAGTACTTC. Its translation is CATSRDDQIGYEQYF.

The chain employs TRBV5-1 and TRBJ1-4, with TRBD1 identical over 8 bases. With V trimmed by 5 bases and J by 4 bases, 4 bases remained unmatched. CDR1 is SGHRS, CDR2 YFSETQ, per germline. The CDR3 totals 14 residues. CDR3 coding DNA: TGCGCCAGCAGACTGGGACAGGTTAATGAAAAACTGTTTTTT. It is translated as CASRLGQVNEKLFF.

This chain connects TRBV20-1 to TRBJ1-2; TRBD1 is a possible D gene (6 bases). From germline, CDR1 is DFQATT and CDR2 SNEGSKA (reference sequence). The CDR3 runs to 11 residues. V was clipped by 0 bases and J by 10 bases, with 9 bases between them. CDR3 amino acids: CSARDGGFYTF. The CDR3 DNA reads TGCAGTGCTAGAGACGGGGGCTTCTACACCTTC.

In DNA, the CDR3 is TGTGCCAGCAGCTCCCCCAGGGGGGGGCGAAGCACAGATACGCAGTATTTT. Its translation is CASSSPRGGRSTDTQYF. J is TRBJ2-3 and V is TRBV7-8; D is tentatively TRBD1 or TRBD2 (7 bases each). Trimming removed 4 bases from V and 0 bases from J, with 17 bases in between. This CDR3 region has 17 residues. Germline CDR1 reads SGHVS; CDR2 reads FQNEAQ.

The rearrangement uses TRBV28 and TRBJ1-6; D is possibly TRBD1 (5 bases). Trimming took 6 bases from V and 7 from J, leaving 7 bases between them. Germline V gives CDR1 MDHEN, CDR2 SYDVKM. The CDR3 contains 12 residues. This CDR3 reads CASSRANSPLHF. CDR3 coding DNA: TGTGCCAGCAGCAGGGCCAATTCACCCCTCCACTTT.

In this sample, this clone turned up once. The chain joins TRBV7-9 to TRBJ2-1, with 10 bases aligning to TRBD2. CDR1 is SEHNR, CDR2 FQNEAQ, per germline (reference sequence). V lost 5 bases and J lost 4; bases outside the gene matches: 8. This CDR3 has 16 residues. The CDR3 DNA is TGTGCCAGCAGCCTTCATAGCGGGAGGAGTTACAATGAGCAGTTCTTC. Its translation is CASSLHSGRSYNEQFF.

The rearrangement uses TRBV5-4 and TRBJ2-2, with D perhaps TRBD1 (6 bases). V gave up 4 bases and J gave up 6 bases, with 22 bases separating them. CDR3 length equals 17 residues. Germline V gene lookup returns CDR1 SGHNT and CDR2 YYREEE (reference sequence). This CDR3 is CASSPSNTGIRSGELFF. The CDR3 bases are TGTGCCAGCAGCCCCTCCAACACAGGGATCCGGTCCGGGGAGCTGTTTTTT.

The CDR3 nucleotides read TGTGCCAGCAGCCAAGACTGGACAGGGGACTTCGGCTACACCTTC. This sequence encodes CASSQDWTGDFGYTF. This chain uses TRBV4-2 with TRBJ1-2, with 9 bases aligning to TRBD1. The J segment lost 8 bases and the V segment lost 0 bases, leaving 7 bases of the junction unmatched. CDR1 and CDR2 from the germline V gene are LGHNA and YNFKEQ. The CDR3 runs 15 residues.

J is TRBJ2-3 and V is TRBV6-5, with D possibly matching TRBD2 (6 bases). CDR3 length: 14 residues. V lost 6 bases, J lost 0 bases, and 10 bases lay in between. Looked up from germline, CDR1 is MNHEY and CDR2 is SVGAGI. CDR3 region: CASSRGLSTDTQYF. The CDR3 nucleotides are TGTGCCAGCAGCCGAGGACTAAGCACAGATACGCAGTATTTT.

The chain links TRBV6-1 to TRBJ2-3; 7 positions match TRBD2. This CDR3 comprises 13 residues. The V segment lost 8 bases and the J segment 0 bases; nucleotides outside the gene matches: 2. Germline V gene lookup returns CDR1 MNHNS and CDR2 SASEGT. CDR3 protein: CASDSGSTDTQYF. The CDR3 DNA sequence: TGTGCCAGCGATAGCGGGAGCACAGATACGCAGTATTTT.

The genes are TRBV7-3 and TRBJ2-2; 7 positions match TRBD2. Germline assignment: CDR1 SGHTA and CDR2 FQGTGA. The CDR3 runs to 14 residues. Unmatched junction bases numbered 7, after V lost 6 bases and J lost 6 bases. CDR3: CASSKTGGAGELFF. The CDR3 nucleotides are TGTGCCAGCAGTAAGACGGGGGGAGCCGGGGAGCTGTTTTTT.

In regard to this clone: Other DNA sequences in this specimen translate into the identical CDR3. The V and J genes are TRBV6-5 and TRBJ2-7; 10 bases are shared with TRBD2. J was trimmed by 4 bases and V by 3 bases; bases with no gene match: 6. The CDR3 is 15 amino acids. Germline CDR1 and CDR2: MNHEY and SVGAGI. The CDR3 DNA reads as TGTGCCAGCAGTTATAGAGCGGGAGGGTCATACGAGCAGTACTTC. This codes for CASSYRAGGSYEQYF.

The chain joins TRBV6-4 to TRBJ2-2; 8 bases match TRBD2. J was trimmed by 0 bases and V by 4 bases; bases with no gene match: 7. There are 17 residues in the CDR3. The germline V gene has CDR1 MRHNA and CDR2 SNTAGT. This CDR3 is CASSAGLAPPNTGELFF. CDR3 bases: TGTGCCAGCAGTGCCGGACTAGCTCCTCCGAACACCGGGGAGCTGTTTTTT.